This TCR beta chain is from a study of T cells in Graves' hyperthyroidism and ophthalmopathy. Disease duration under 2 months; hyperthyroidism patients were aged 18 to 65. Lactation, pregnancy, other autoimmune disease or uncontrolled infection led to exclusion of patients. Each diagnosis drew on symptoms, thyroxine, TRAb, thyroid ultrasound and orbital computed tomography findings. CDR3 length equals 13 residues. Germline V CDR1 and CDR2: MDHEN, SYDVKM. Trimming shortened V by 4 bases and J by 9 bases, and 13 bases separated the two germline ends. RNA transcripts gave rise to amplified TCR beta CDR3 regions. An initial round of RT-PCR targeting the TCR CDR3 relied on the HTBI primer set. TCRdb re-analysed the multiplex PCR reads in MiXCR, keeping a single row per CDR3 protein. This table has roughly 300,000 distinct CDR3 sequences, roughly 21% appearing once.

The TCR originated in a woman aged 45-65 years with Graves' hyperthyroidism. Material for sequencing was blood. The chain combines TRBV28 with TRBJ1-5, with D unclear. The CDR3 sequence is CASSSPEWRPQHF. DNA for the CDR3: TGTGCCAGCAGTTCCCCGGAATGGCGGCCCCAGCATTTT.